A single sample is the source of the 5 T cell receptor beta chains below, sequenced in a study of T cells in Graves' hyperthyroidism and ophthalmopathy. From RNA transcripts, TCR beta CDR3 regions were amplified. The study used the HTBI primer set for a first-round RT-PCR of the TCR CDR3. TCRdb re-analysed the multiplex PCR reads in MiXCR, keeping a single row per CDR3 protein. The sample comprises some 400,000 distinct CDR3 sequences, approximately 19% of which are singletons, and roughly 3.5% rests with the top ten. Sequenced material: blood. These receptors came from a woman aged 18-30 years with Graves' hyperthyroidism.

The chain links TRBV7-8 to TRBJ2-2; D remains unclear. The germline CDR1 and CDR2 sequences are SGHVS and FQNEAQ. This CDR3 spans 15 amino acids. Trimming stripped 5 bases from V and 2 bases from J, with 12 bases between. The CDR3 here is CASSQGRINTGELFF. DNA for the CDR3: TGTGCCAGCAGCCAAGGACGGATCAACACCGGGGAGCTGTTTTTT.

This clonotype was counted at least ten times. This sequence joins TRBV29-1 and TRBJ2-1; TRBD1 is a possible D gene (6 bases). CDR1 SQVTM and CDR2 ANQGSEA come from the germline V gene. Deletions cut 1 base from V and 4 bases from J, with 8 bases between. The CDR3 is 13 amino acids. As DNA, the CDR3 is TGCAGCGTTGAAGGGACAGATTACAATGAGCAGTTCTTC. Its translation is CSVEGTDYNEQFF.

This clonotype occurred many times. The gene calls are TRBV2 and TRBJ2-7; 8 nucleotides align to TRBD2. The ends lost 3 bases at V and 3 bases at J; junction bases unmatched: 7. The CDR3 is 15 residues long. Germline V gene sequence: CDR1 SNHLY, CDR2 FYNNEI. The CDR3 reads CASSDYGGASYEQYF. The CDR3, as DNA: TGTGCCAGCAGTGACTACGGGGGGGCCAGCTACGAGCAGTACTTC.

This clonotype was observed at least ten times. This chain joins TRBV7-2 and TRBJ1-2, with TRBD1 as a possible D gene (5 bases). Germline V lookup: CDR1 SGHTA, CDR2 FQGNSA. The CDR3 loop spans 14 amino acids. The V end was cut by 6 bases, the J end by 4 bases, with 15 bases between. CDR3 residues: CASSPYGASYGYTF. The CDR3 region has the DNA TGTGCCAGCAGTCCCTATGGGGCGAGCTATGGCTACACCTTC.

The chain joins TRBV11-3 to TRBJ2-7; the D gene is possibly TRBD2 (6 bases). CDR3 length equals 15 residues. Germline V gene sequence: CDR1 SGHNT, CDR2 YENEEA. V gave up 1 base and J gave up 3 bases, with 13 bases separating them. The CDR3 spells CASSLVSEGGYEQYF. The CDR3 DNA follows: TGTGCCAGCAGCTTAGTCTCTGAGGGAGGCTACGAGCAGTACTTC.